This T cell receptor (beta chain) was sequenced for a study of low-dose radiotherapy and immunotherapy resistance in tumors. Study summary: Ipilimumab 1 mg/kg every six weeks, together with nivolumab 240 mg every two weeks, was given intravenously to patients.

This CDR3 is built from 16 residues. With 6 bases removed from V and 0 bases from J, the gap between germline ends came to 15 bases. The germline V gene has CDR1 SNHLY and CDR2 FYNNEI. Time point denoted: before trial treatment. With TRAV- and TRBV-specific primers, first-strand cDNA was made, covering the alpha and beta chains. TCRs were put through about 20 PCR cycles of amplification with Phusion. A constant-region primer and the V-primer adapter served as the primer pair. TCRdb re-called the reads through MiXCR, storing one row per CDR3 protein. In the table there are tens of thousands of distinct CDR3 sequences, less than 40% of which are singletons.

The chain is built from TRBV2 and TRBJ1-5; D call uncertain. The specimen comprised PBMCs, sampled before treatment. The TCR was taken from a female donor with ovarian cancer. The CDR3 protein is CASRGLQPDSNQPQHF. The CDR3 nucleotides read TGTGCCAGCAGAGGTTTACAGCCCGATAGCAATCAGCCCCAGCATTTT.